This TCR beta chain was retrieved from a study of vaccination and CD4 T cells after COVID-19. As for the study in general: A positive SARS-CoV-2 nasal swab PCR result was recorded for each convalescent patient; about 9 were mild and one severe.

Worth noting for this clonotype: Its cognate antigen is unknown.

The sample's treatment: roughly ten-day PBMC culture with coronavirus spike peptide pools or control peptides (ViraFEST assay). Germline V gene lookup returns CDR1 SGHVS and CDR2 FQNEAQ. V was shortened by 4 bases and J by 10 bases, with 13 bases between the two germline ends. The CDR3 sequence is 12 residues long. An Oncomine TCR Beta short-read assay was used to sequence the DNA from cultured CD4+ T cells. A single record per CDR3 protein comes from TCRdb applying MiXCR to the PCR reads. The sample comprises over 13,000 distinct CDR3 sequences, about 54% of which are singletons, and 7.5% to 9.5% rests with the top ten.

V and J are TRBV7-8 and TRBJ1-2; perhaps TRBD1 as D (5 bases). The source is a human donor who had recovered from COVID-19. The sequences come from CD4+ T cells from blood, cultured in vitro, collected before SARS-CoV-2 vaccination. In nucleotides, the CDR3 is TGTGCCAGCAGCTGGGACCGGGCCCACTACACCTTC. Amino acids: CASSWDRAHYTF.